This T cell receptor (beta chain) was retrieved from a study of shared clonotypes between healthy human individuals. A deep-level run was used for the assay. Only in-frame clones appear in the TCRdb table, and some are missing; sequencing was by immunoSEQ multiplex PCR. The profile covers over a million clones, with about 84% appearing a single time and around 0.6% taken by the ten largest. The clonotype was recovered from a young man in good health. Some clones in this sample may be carry-over from other donors' samples. Sequencing was performed on memory CD4+ T cells from PBMCs. Subset reported: CD45RA-negative fraction.

The DNA for the CDR3 is TGTGCCAGCAGCTCGTTAGGGCCGTACGACAATGAGCAGTTCTTC. As protein: CASSSLGPYDNEQFF. The V call is TRBV7-3, the J call TRBJ2-1; D is unresolved. CDR1 SGHTA and CDR2 FQGTGA come from the germline V gene. Deletions cut 4 bases from V and 5 bases from J, with 15 bases between. CDR3 length: 15 residues.